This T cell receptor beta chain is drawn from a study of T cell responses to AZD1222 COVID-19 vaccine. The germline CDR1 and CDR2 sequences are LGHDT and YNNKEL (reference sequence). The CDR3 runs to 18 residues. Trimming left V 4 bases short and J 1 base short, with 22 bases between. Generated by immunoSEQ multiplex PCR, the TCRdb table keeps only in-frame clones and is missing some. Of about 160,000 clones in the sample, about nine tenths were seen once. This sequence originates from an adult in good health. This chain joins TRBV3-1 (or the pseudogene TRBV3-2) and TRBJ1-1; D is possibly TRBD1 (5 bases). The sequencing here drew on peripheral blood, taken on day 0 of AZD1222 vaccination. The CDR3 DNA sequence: TGTGCCAGCAGCCCATTCACGCTGGGACCCAGGACGAACACTGAAGCTTTCTTT. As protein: CASSPFTLGPRTNTEAFF.